This T cell receptor (beta chain) appears in the sequencing data of a study of CD8 T cells in Susac syndrome. This CDR3 is 14 amino acids long. Trimming pared 5 bases from V and 6 bases from J, leaving 15 bases between. Looked up from germline, CDR1 is MGHDK and CDR2 is SYGVNS. CD8+ and CD4+ blood T cells underwent TCR beta sequencing. Random hexamers served to reverse transcribe about 0.45 to 1 ug RNA. TCRdb redid the calling of the immunoSEQ multiplex PCR reads with MiXCR, one entry per CDR3 protein. The sample lists 150,000 to 200,000 distinct CDR3 sequences, around 95% occurring once. This receptor was taken from a human donor in good health. The chain uses TRBV25-1 and TRBJ2-3, with D tentatively TRBD1 or TRBD2 (5 bases each). Sequencing was carried out using CD4+ T cells from PBMCs. CDR3 in amino acids: CASSIEGPSDTQYF. CDR3 nucleotide sequence: TGTGCCAGCAGTATTGAGGGACCGAGTGATACGCAGTATTTT.